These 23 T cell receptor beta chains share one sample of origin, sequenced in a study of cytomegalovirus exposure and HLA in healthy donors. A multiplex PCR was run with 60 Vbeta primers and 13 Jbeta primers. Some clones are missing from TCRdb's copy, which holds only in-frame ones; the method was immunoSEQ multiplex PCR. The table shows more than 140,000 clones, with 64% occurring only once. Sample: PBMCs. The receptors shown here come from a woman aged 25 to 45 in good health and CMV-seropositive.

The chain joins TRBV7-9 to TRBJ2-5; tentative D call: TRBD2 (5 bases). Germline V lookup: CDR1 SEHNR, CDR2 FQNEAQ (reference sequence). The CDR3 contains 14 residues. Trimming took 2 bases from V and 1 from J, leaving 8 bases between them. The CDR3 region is CASSLYGVQETQYF. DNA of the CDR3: TGTGCCAGCAGCTTATACGGGGTCCAAGAGACCCAGTACTTC.

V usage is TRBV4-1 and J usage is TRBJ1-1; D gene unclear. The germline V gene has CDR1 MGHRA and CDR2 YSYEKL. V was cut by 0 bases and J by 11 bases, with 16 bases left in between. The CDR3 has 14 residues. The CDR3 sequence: CASSQDRMPPGAFF. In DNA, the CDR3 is TGCGCCAGCAGCCAAGATCGGATGCCACCGGGGGCTTTCTTT.

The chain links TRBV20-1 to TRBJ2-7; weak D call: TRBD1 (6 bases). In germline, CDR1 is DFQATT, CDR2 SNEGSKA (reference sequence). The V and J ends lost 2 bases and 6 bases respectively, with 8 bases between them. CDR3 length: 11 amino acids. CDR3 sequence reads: CSARTGREQYF. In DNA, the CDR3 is TGCAGTGCTAGAACAGGGCGCGAGCAGTACTTC.

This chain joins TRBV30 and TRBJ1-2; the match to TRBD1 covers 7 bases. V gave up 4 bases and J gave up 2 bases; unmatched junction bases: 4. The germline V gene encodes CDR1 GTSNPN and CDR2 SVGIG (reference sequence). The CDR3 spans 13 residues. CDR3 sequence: CAWTGGSNYGYTF. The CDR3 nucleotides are TGTGCCTGGACAGGGGGTAGCAACTATGGCTACACCTTC.

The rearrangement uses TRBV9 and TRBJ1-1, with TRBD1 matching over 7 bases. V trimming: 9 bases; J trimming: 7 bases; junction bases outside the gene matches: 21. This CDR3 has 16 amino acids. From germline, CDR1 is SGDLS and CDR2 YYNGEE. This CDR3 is CATRPGTGTASNEAFF. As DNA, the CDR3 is TGTGCCACCCGTCCGGGCACCGGGACAGCTAGTAATGAAGCTTTCTTT.

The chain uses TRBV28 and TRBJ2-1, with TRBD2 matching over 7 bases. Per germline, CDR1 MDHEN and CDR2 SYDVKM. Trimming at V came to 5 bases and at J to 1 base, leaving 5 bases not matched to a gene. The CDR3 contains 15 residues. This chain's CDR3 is CASSILAESYNEQFF. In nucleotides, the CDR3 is TGTGCCAGCAGTATTCTAGCGGAATCCTACAATGAGCAGTTCTTC.

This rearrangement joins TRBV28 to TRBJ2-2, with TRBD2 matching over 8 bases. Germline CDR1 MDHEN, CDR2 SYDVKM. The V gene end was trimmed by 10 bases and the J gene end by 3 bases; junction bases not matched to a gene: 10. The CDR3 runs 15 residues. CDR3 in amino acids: CATRWREDYTGELFF. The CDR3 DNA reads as TGTGCCACTCGGTGGCGGGAGGATTACACCGGGGAGCTGTTTTTT.

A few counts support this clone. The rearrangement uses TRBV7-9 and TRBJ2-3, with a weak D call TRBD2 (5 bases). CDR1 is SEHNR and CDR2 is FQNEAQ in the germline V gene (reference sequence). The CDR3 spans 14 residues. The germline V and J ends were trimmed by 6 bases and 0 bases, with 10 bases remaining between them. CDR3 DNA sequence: TGTGCCAGCAGTCCGGGATCAAGCACAGATACGCAGTATTTT. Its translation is CASSPGSSTDTQYF.

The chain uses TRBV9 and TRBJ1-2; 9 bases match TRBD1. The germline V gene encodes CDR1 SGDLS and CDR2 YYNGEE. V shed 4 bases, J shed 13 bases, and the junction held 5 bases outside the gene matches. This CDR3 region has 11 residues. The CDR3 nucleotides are TGTGCCAGCAGCTTGGGACAGGGATCCACCTTC. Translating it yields CASSLGQGSTF.

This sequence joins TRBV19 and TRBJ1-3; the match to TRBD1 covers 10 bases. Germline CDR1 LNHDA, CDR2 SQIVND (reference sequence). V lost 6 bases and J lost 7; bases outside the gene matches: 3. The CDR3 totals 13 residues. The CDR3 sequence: CASRGTGANTIYF. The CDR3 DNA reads TGTGCCAGTAGAGGGACAGGGGCGAACACCATATATTTT. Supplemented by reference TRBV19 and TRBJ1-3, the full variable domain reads DGGITQSPKYLFRKEGQNVTLSCEQNLNHDAMYWYRQDPGQGLRLIYYSQIVNDFQKGDIAEGYSVSREKKESFPLTVTSAQKNPTAFYLCASRGTGANTIYFGEGSWLTVV.

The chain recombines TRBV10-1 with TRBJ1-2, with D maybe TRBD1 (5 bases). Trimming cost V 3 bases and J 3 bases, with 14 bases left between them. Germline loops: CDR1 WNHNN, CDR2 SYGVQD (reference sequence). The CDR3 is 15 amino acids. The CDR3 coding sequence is TGCGCCAGCAGTGATGGAAAGCAGGGCGACTATGGCTACACCTTC. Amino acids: CASSDGKQGDYGYTF.

Here the CDR3 reads CASSYRPTGSSYNSPLHF. As DNA, the CDR3 is TGTGCCAGCAGCTACAGGCCAACAGGGAGCTCCTATAATTCACCCCTCCACTTT. The chain links TRBV5-6 to TRBJ1-6; D is possibly TRBD1 (6 bases). The CDR3 extends over 18 amino acids. V was trimmed by 3 bases and J by 0 bases, leaving 16 bases between them. Germline V gene data show CDR1 as SGHDT and CDR2 as YYEEEE.

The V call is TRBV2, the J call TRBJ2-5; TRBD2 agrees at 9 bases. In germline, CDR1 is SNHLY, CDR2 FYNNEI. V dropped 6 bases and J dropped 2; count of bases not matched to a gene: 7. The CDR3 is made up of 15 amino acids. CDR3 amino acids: CASSPEAGGQETQYF. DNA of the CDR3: TGTGCCAGCAGCCCAGAGGCGGGGGGGCAAGAGACCCAGTACTTC.

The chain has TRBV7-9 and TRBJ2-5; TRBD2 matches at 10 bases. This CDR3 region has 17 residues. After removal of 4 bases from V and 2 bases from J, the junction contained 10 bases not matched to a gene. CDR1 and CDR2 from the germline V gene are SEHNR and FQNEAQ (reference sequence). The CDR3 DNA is TGTGCCAGCAGCTCCCCTTCACTAGCGGGGCTGCAAGAGACCCAGTACTTC. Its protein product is CASSSPSLAGLQETQYF. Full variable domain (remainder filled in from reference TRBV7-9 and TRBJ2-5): DTGVSQNPRHKITKRGQNVTFRCDPISEHNRLYWYRQTLGQGPEFLTYFQNEAQLEKSRLLSDRFSAERPKGSFSTLEIQRTEQGDSAMYLCASSSPSLAGLQETQYFGPGTRLLVL.

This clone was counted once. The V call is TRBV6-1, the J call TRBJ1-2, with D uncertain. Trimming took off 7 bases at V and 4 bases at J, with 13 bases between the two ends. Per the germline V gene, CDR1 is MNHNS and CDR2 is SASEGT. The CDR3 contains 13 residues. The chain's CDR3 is CASTKQNFYGYTF. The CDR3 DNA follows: TGTGCCAGCACTAAACAGAATTTCTATGGCTACACCTTC.

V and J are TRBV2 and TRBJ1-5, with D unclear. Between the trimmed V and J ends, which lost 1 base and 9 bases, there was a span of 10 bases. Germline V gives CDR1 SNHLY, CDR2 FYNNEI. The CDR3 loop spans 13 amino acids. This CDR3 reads CASSEVGRGPQHF. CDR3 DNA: TGTGCCAGCAGTGAAGTAGGTCGGGGGCCCCAGCATTTT. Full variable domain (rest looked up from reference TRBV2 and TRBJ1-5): EPEVTQTPSHQVTQMGQEVILRCVPISNHLYFYWYRQILGQKVEFLVSFYNNEISEKSEIFDDQFSVERPDGSNFTLKIRSTKLEDSAMYFCASSEVGRGPQHFGDGTRLSIL.

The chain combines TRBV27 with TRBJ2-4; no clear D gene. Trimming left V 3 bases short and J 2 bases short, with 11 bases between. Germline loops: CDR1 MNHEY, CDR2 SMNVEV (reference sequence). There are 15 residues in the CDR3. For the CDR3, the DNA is TGTGCCAGCAGTTTTACCCCTGGCCCCAAAAACATTCAGTACTTC. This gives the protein CASSFTPGPKNIQYF.

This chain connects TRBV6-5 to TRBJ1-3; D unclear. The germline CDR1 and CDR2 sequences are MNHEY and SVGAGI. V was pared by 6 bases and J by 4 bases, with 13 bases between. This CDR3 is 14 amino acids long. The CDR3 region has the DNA TGTGCCAGCAGCCTAGTAGGCGTCGGAAACACCATATATTTT. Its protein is CASSLVGVGNTIYF.

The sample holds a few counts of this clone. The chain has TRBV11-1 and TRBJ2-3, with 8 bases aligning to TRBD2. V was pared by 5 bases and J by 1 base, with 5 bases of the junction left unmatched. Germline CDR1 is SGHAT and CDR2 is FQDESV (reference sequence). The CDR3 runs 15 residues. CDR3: CASSPELAGTDTQYF. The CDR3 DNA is TGTGCCAGCAGCCCCGAACTAGCGGGCACAGATACGCAGTATTTT.

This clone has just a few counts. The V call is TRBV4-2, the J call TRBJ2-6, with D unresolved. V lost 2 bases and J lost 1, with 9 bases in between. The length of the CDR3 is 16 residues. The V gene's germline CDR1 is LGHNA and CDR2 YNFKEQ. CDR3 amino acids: CASSQSPPSGANVLTF. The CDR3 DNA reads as TGTGCCAGCAGCCAAAGCCCGCCATCTGGGGCCAACGTCCTGACTTTC.

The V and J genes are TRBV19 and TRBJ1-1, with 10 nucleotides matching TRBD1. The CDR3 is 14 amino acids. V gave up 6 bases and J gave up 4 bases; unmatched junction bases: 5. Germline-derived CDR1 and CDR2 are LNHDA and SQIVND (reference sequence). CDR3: CASSRGQGITEAFF. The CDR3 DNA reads TGTGCCAGTAGCCGGGGACAGGGGATCACTGAAGCTTTCTTT.

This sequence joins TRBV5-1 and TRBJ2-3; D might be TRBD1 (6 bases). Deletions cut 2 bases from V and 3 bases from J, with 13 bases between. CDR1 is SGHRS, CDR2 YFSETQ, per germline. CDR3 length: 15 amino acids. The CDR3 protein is CASSFEARGTDTQYF. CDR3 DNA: TGCGCCAGCAGCTTTGAAGCCAGGGGAACAGATACGCAGTATTTT. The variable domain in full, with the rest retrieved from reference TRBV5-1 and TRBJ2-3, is KAGVTQTPRYLIKTRGQQVTLSCSPISGHRSVSWYQQTPGQGLQFLFEYFSETQRNKGNFPGRFSGRQFSNSRSEMNVSTLELGDSALYLCASSFEARGTDTQYFGPGTRLTVL.

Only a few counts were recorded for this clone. CDR3 sequence: CATTGVYEQYF. Written as DNA, the CDR3 is TGTGCCACGACAGGGGTGTACGAGCAGTACTTC. V is TRBV6-5 and J is TRBJ2-5; 8 nucleotides align to TRBD1. The closer fit of TRBJ2-7 to the DNA end suggests the J call may be wrong. Per germline, CDR1 MNHEY and CDR2 SVGAGI. The CDR3 is made up of 11 amino acids.